This T cell receptor beta chain appears in the sequencing data of a study of T cell responses to AZD1222 COVID-19 vaccine. Study conclusions and caveats: Repertoires in all cases were sampled only once the peak T cell response had passed.

Clones were read by immunoSEQ multiplex PCR, and TCRdb kept only the in-frame ones, dropping some. The profile shows around 120,000 clones, roughly 84% of them singletons. Comments on this clone: Its antigen is unidentified.

The CDR3 totals 18 residues. V shed 3 bases and J shed 0 bases, with 15 bases lying between them. Per the germline V gene, CDR1 is SGHAT and CDR2 is FQNNGV. This sample comprised peripheral blood, obtained 28 days after the second AZD1222 dose. The chain has TRBV11-2 and TRBJ1-6; tentatively, D is TRBD1 (5 bases). This clonotype was obtained from an adult who received the AZD1222 COVID-19 vaccine. CDR3 DNA sequence: TGTGCCAGCAGCTTCAGGGAGAAAGGGAGCTCCTATAATTCACCCCTCCACTTT. This gives the protein CASSFREKGSSYNSPLHF.